The rows below give T cell receptor beta chains drawn from one sample of a study of T-cell reconstitution after alpha-beta-depleted transplantation in children. MiXCR, applied by TCRdb to the PCR reads, yields one record per CDR3 protein. The data hold about 270,000 distinct CDR3 sequences, with more than 9% observed a single time. The input for sequencing was PBMCs from the stem cell graft donor, taken from the stem cell graft. Receptors were obtained from a human donor who donated a stem cell graft to a child with SCID. The CDR3 runs from the conserved cysteine through the conserved F or W. A D gene is named only where the DNA matches it firmly. Some rows have no size entry. The others give once, few or many, or a class for an expanded clone.

clone_size: many
j_call: TRBJ1-4
v_call: TRBV5-6
d_call: NA
cdr3_length: 15
cdr3_aa: CASTPSGRGDEKLFF
cdr3_nt: TGTGCCAGCACCCCCTCGGGACGGGGGGACGAAAAACTGTTTTTT

clone_size: many
j_call: TRBJ2-7
v_call: TRBV29-1
d_call: NA
cdr3_length: 14
cdr3_aa: CSVETGEQGYEQYF
cdr3_nt: TGCAGCGTTGAGACAGGCGAACAAGGTTACGAGCAGTACTTC

clone_size: few
j_call: TRBJ2-5
v_call: TRBV29-1
d_call: NA
cdr3_length: 12
cdr3_aa: CSVGVSQETQYF
cdr3_nt: TGCAGCGTTGGGGTGTCCCAAGAGACCCAGTACTTC

clone_size: few
j_call: TRBJ2-1
v_call: TRBV7-6
d_call: TRBD2
cdr3_length: 19
cdr3_aa: CASSLSPSPGTSGYNEQFF
cdr3_nt: TGTGCCAGCAGCTTATCGCCCTCCCCCGGGACTAGCGGATACAATGAGCAGTTCTTC

clone_size: NA
j_call: TRBJ1-1
v_call: TRBV2
d_call: NA
cdr3_length: 16
cdr3_aa: CASSDSNGRLNTEAFF
cdr3_nt: TGTGCCAGCAGTGACTCGAATGGCAGATTGAACACTGAAGCTTTCTTT

clone_size: few
j_call: TRBJ2-3
v_call: TRBV5-6
d_call: NA
cdr3_length: 16
cdr3_aa: CASSARDPFKLDTQYF
cdr3_nt: TGTGCCAGCAGCGCACGGGACCCCTTTAAATTAGATACGCAGTATTTT

clone_size: many
j_call: TRBJ1-2
v_call: TRBV5-1
d_call: NA
cdr3_length: 14
cdr3_aa: CASSRDGAGDGYTF
cdr3_nt: TGCGCCAGCAGCCGAGATGGGGCAGGGGACGGCTACACCTTC

clone_size: many
j_call: TRBJ2-2
v_call: TRBV20-1
d_call: TRBD1
cdr3_length: 16
cdr3_aa: CSARIGTGYNTGELFF
cdr3_nt: TGCAGTGCTAGAATCGGGACAGGGTATAACACCGGGGAGCTGTTTTTT

clone_size: NA
j_call: TRBJ2-5
v_call: TRBV3-1
d_call: TRBD2
cdr3_length: 17
cdr3_aa: CASTQGTSGTLVKTQYF
cdr3_nt: TGTGCCTCCACCCAAGGGACTAGCGGGACTCTGGTGAAGACCCAGTACTTC

clone_size: few
j_call: TRBJ1-4
v_call: TRBV5-6
d_call: TRBD1
cdr3_length: 12
cdr3_aa: CASGTVNEKLFF
cdr3_nt: TGTGCCAGCGGGACAGTAAACGAAAAACTGTTTTTT

clone_size: many
j_call: TRBJ1-6
v_call: TRBV27
d_call: TRBD1
cdr3_length: 14
cdr3_aa: CASSLQGGNSPLHF
cdr3_nt: TGTGCCAGCAGTTTACAGGGGGGCAATTCACCCCTCCACTTT

clone_size: NA
j_call: TRBJ1-1
v_call: TRBV12-3/TRBV12-4
d_call: NA
cdr3_length: 12
cdr3_aa: CASSFGPVEAFF
cdr3_nt: TGTGCCAGCAGTTTCGGCCCAGTAGAAGCTTTCTTT

clone_size: NA
j_call: TRBJ2-7
v_call: TRBV4-1
d_call: TRBD2
cdr3_length: 15
cdr3_aa: CASSQAGGGIYEQYF
cdr3_nt: TGCGCCAGCAGCCAAGCCGGGGGGGGGATCTACGAGCAGTACTTC

clone_size: few
j_call: TRBJ1-6
v_call: TRBV20-1
d_call: NA
cdr3_length: 15
cdr3_aa: CSARGMGQYDSPLHF
cdr3_nt: TGCAGTGCTAGAGGCATGGGCCAATATGATTCACCCCTCCACTTT

clone_size: few
j_call: TRBJ1-5
v_call: TRBV12-3/TRBV12-4
d_call: TRBD1
cdr3_length: 15
cdr3_aa: CASSPTGGQNQPQHF
cdr3_nt: TGTGCCAGCAGTCCCACAGGGGGGCAGAATCAGCCCCAGCATTTT

clone_size: few
j_call: TRBJ2-7
v_call: TRBV9
d_call: NA
cdr3_length: 15
cdr3_aa: CASSVEPGFFYEQYF
cdr3_nt: TGTGCCAGCAGCGTAGAGCCAGGGTTTTTCTACGAGCAGTACTTC

clone_size: NA
j_call: TRBJ2-3
v_call: TRBV6-1
d_call: TRBD2
cdr3_length: 17
cdr3_aa: CASSELGTSGPLDTQYF
cdr3_nt: TGTGCCAGCAGTGAATTGGGGACTAGCGGCCCGCTGGATACGCAGTATTTT

clone_size: NA
j_call: TRBJ2-4
v_call: TRBV10-3
d_call: NA
cdr3_length: 12
cdr3_aa: CAISDGLNIQYF
cdr3_nt: TGTGCCATCAGTGACGGCCTCAACATTCAGTACTTC

clone_size: few
j_call: TRBJ1-2
v_call: TRBV7-2
d_call: TRBD1
cdr3_length: 17
cdr3_aa: CASSLNPGQGFLVGYTF
cdr3_nt: TGTGCCAGCAGCTTAAACCCGGGACAGGGTTTTTTGGTGGGCTACACCTTC

clone_size: NA
j_call: TRBJ2-3
v_call: TRBV13
d_call: NA
cdr3_length: 13
cdr3_aa: CASSLPRTDTQYF
cdr3_nt: TGTGCCAGCAGCCTCCCCCGCACAGATACGCAGTATTTT